This T cell receptor (beta chain) is from a study of blood T cell repertoires in COVID-19. Overall study context: T cells, B-cell-depleted T cells, or PBMCs supplied cDNA or gDNA.

The CDR3 runs 14 residues. V lost 10 bases to trimming and J lost 5 bases, with 20 bases between them. CDR1 and CDR2 (germline): LNHDA, SQIVND (reference sequence). The repertoire was sequenced with immunoSEQ multiplex PCR; TCRdb's copy has only in-frame clones and lacks some. The sample yields about 340,000 clones, 65% to 90% seen once. This clonotype originated in a woman aged 55-69 years with COVID-19, enrolled during active disease. J is TRBJ1-1 and V is TRBV19, with D unresolved. Specimen: peripheral blood. Written as DNA, the CDR3 is TGTGCCACGGAAGGGAACAGCGGGGTAACTGAAGCTTTCTTT. As protein: CATEGNSGVTEAFF.